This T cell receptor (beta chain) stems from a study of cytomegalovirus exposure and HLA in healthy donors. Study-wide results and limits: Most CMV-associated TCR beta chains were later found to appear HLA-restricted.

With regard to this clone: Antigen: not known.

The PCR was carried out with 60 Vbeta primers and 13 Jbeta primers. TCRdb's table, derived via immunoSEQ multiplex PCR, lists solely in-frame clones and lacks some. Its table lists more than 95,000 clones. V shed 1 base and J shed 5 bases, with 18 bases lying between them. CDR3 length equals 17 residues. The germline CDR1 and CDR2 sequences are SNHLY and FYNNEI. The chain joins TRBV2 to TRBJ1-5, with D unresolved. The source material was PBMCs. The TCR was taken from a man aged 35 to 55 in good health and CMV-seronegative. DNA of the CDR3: TGTGCCAGCAGTGAAGGTCGGCCGGGATCGACTCATCAGCCCCAGCATTTT. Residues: CASSEGRPGSTHQPQHF. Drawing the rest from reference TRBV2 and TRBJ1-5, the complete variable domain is EPEVTQTPSHQVTQMGQEVILRCVPISNHLYFYWYRQILGQKVEFLVSFYNNEISEKSEIFDDQFSVERPDGSNFTLKIRSTKLEDSAMYFCASSEGRPGSTHQPQHFGDGTRLSIL.